This T cell receptor (beta chain) was documented in a study of spatial heterogeneity in lung cancer. This clonotype was recorded many times. The V and J ends lost 2 bases and 8 bases respectively, with 18 bases between them. The CDR3 consists of 15 residues. Germline assignment: CDR1 ENHRY and CDR2 SYGVKD. The time point was: sample taken at primary tumor resection. The sequenced material consisted of unsorted whole RNA from tumor, nontumor lung or frozen PBMC. TCRdb analysed the 5' RACE reads with MiXCR anew, one entry per CDR3 protein. Of almost 75,000 distinct CDR3 sequences listed, about an eighth are singletons.

This TCR came from a male donor with early-stage non-small cell lung cancer. The gene calls are TRBV10-3 and TRBJ1-1; TRBD1 might be the D (5 bases). The specimen comprised PBMCs, sampled at surgery. The CDR3 DNA follows: TGTGCCATCAGTGAGGGCGTCGGGACCAACGACGAAGCTTTCTTT. Translated, it gives CAISEGVGTNDEAFF.